A single sample is the source of the 6 T cell receptor beta chains below, sequenced in a study of graft-versus-host responses after intestinal transplantation. Produced via immunoSEQ multiplex PCR; TCRdb's table is partial and in-frame only. The profile shows 70,000 to 75,000 clones, roughly 90% of them singletons. These receptors lack a known antigen. Here the sequenced sample was unstimulated CD8+ T cells sorted from spleen or lymph node cells, taken before intestinal transplant. The receptors stem from a human donor who received an intestinal transplant.

This clone has a handful of counts. The chain is built from TRBV7-8 and TRBJ1-1, with 7 bases aligning to TRBD1. The CDR3 consists of 12 residues. The ends lost 5 bases at V and 6 bases at J; junction bases unmatched: 3. The germline gives CDR1 SGHVS, CDR2 FQNEAQ. CDR3: CASSLGGAEAFF. The CDR3 DNA sequence: TGTGCCAGCAGCCTAGGGGGCGCTGAAGCTTTCTTT.

The chain joins TRBV4-1 to TRBJ1-1, with 10 bases matching TRBD1. Unmatched junction bases numbered 5, after V lost 3 bases and J lost 1 base. The CDR3 extends over 16 amino acids. The germline V gene encodes CDR1 MGHRA and CDR2 YSYEKL. This CDR3 reads CASSHPGQGRNTEAFF. The DNA of the CDR3 is TGCGCCAGCAGCCACCCGGGACAGGGGAGGAACACTGAAGCTTTCTTT.

V usage is TRBV29-1 and J usage is TRBJ2-1; D perhaps matches TRBD1 (6 bases). Germline-derived CDR1 and CDR2 are SQVTM and ANQGSEA. V lost 5 bases to trimming and J lost 6 bases, with 17 bases between them. This CDR3 has 14 residues. CDR3 DNA: TGCAGCGTTCCAACCGGGACAAATCCCAATGAGCAGTTCTTC. It yields the protein CSVPTGTNPNEQFF.

The chain employs TRBV28 and TRBJ2-3; TRBD2 matches at 7 bases. Germline V gene lookup returns CDR1 MDHEN and CDR2 SYDVKM. This CDR3 has 15 residues. V was clipped by 2 bases and J by 5 bases; unmatched bases: 7. CDR3 in amino acids: CASSLAGDIGDTQYF. CDR3 in DNA: TGTGCCAGCAGTTTAGCGGGGGATATAGGAGATACGCAGTATTTT.

This sequence joins TRBV7-9 and TRBJ2-7; D is unresolved. The CDR3 runs to 15 residues. Germline CDR1 reads SEHNR; CDR2 reads FQNEAQ (reference sequence). Trimming took off 5 bases at V and 5 bases at J, with 19 bases between the two ends. The CDR3 sequence is CASSPPGWFVHEQYF. In DNA form, the CDR3 reads TGTGCCAGCAGCCCCCCCGGGTGGTTCGTCCACGAGCAGTACTTC. The variable domain in full, with the rest retrieved from reference TRBV7-9 and TRBJ2-7, is DTGVSQNPRHKITKRGQNVTFRCDPISEHNRLYWYRQTLGQGPEFLTYFQNEAQLEKSRLLSDRFSAERPKGSFSTLEIQRTEQGDSAMYLCASSPPGWFVHEQYFGPGTRLTVT.

The rearrangement links TRBV11-1 to TRBJ1-1; 8 positions agree with TRBD1. Trimming took 5 bases from V and 5 from J; bases not matched to a gene: 10. The germline gives CDR1 SGHAT, CDR2 FQDESV (reference sequence). The CDR3 spans 15 residues. CDR3 in DNA: TGTGCCAGCAGCAGCCACCCCAGGGGGCGGACTGAAGCTTTCTTT. Protein sequence: CASSSHPRGRTEAFF.